Below, 25 T cell receptor beta chains from the same sample are listed, as sequenced in a study of blood T cell repertoires in COVID-19. Using immunoSEQ multiplex PCR, the repertoire was profiled, and TCRdb retains in-frame clones only, with some absent. Among about 400,000 clones listed, roughly 87% were seen once. The specimen sequenced was PBMCs or T cells enriched from blood (not recorded which). These receptors were collected from a middle-aged woman with acute COVID-19.

This chain uses TRBV13 with TRBJ2-3, with D possibly matching TRBD1 (5 bases). The CDR3 loop spans 14 amino acids. Looked up from germline, CDR1 is PRHDT and CDR2 is FYEKMQ (reference sequence). V was pared by 4 bases and J by 2 bases, with 10 bases between. The CDR3 nucleotides are TGTGCCAGCAGCTACAGGAGCGTCACAGATACGCAGTATTTT. Translated, it gives CASSYRSVTDTQYF.

The chain couples TRBV4-1 to TRBJ1-5; 9 positions agree with TRBD1. Germline CDR1 is MGHRA and CDR2 is YSYEKL. The CDR3 length is 18 residues. With V trimmed by 4 bases and J by 7 bases, 17 bases remained unmatched. CDR3 sequence reads: CASSPYPNYGTGMQPQHF. The CDR3, as DNA: TGCGCCAGCAGCCCGTACCCCAACTACGGGACAGGGATGCAGCCCCAGCATTTT.

The chain is built from TRBV14 and TRBJ1-1; D possibly corresponds to TRBD1 (6 bases). The CDR3 is 15 amino acids. Germline CDR1 reads SGHDN; CDR2 reads FVKESK. Trimming pared 3 bases from V and 3 bases from J, leaving 14 bases between. DNA for the CDR3: TGTGCCAGCAGCCAGGAGCAGGGGCTTCACACTGAAGCTTTCTTT. Residues: CASSQEQGLHTEAFF.

This chain connects TRBV29-1 to TRBJ1-2; a weak D match, TRBD1 (5 bases). CDR1 is SQVTM, CDR2 ANQGSEA, per germline. Trimming removed 4 bases at V and 6 bases at J, with 24 bases between. The CDR3 runs 16 residues. DNA for the CDR3: TGCAGCGTTGGGAAGTCGGGCAGGGCCGCTGGCGATGGCTACACCTTC. Protein product: CSVGKSGRAAGDGYTF. Supplemented by reference TRBV29-1 and TRBJ1-2, the full variable domain reads SAVISQKPSRDICQRGTSLTIQCQVDSQVTMMFWYRQQPGQSLTLIATANQGSEATYESGFVIDKFPISRPNLTFSTLTVSNMSPEDSSIYLCSVGKSGRAAGDGYTFGSGTRLTVV.

This chain connects TRBV12-3 or TRBV12-4 to TRBJ1-2; 8 bases agree with TRBD1. This CDR3 has 12 residues. Germline trimming cut 5 bases from V and 8 bases from J; bases unmatched to any gene: 4. The CDR3 protein is CASSPGQGGYTF. The CDR3 DNA reads TGTGCCAGCAGTCCCGGACAGGGCGGCTACACCTTC.

The V and J genes are TRBV4-2 and TRBJ2-3; 11 nucleotides agree with TRBD2. Germline V CDR1 and CDR2: LGHNA, YNFKEQ. J gave up 3 bases and V 4 bases, and 9 bases lay outside the gene matches. The CDR3 sequence is 17 residues long. Written as DNA, the CDR3 is TGTGCCAGCAGCCTCACCCTAGCGGGGGGCCTTACAGATACGCAGTATTTT. Translated, it gives CASSLTLAGGLTDTQYF.

The rearrangement uses TRBV2 and TRBJ1-5, with 7 bases that match TRBD1. The CDR3 is 13 residues long. Germline V gene sequence: CDR1 SNHLY, CDR2 FYNNEI. J gave up 4 bases and V 6 bases, and 3 bases lay outside the gene matches. The CDR3 DNA reads as TGTGCCAGCAGCGACAGGGAAAATCAGCCCCAGCATTTT. The encoded protein is CASSDRENQPQHF.

The CDR3 here is CASSIGRGSGELFF. The CDR3 DNA reads as TGTGCCAGTAGTATCGGGCGGGGTAGCGGGGAGCTGTTTTTT. The chain couples TRBV19 to TRBJ2-2, with D perhaps matching TRBD2 (6 bases). The germline V and J ends were trimmed by 3 bases and 7 bases, with 12 bases remaining between them. The CDR3 consists of 14 residues. Looked up from germline, CDR1 is LNHDA and CDR2 is SQIVND (reference sequence).

This clone was counted a single time. The chain recombines TRBV2 with TRBJ1-4, with 9 nucleotides matching TRBD1. V lost 5 bases to trimming and J lost 2 bases; unmatched junction nucleotides: 6. This CDR3 comprises 16 residues. CDR1 is SNHLY, CDR2 FYNNEI, per germline. CDR3 nucleotides: TGTGCCAGCAGTTCACAGGGGGCGGGCACTAATGAAAAACTGTTTTTT. The encoded protein is CASSSQGAGTNEKLFF.

The CDR3 region is CATSDPSGSGETQYF. In nucleotides, the CDR3 is TGTGCCACCAGTGACCCATCAGGGTCCGGAGAGACCCAGTACTTC. The chain recombines TRBV24-1 with TRBJ2-5, with D maybe TRBD1 (5 bases). The CDR3 runs to 15 residues. The V and J ends lost 4 bases and 4 bases respectively, with 15 bases between them. The germline gives CDR1 KGHDR, CDR2 SFDVKD.

The rearrangement links TRBV24-1 to TRBJ1-5; a possible D gene is TRBD1 (6 bases). The CDR3 has 13 amino acids. V was clipped by 7 bases and J by 0 bases, with 6 bases between them. Per germline, CDR1 KGHDR and CDR2 SFDVKD. This CDR3 reads CATRQGSNQPQHF. In DNA form, the CDR3 reads TGTGCCACCAGACAGGGTAGCAATCAGCCCCAGCATTTT.

The V call is TRBV11-3, the J call TRBJ2-2, with 11 bases identical to TRBD1. CDR3 size: 16 residues. CDR1 is SGHNT and CDR2 is YENEEA in the germline V gene. V dropped 6 bases and J dropped 4; count of bases not matched to a gene: 7. The DNA for the CDR3 is TGTGCCAGCAGATACCGGGACAGGGGGTCCACCGGGGAGCTGTTTTTT. Residues: CASRYRDRGSTGELFF.

The rearrangement links TRBV7-9 to TRBJ2-7; 11 bases align to TRBD2. V was pared by 4 bases and J by 1 base, with 6 bases of the junction left unmatched. Germline V lookup: CDR1 SEHNR, CDR2 FQNEAQ (reference sequence). The CDR3 runs to 16 residues. The CDR3 is CASSSSSGGLSYEQYF. The CDR3 nucleotides are TGTGCCAGCAGCTCCTCTAGCGGGGGGCTTTCCTACGAGCAGTACTTC.

This clone is a singleton in its sample. J is TRBJ1-2 and V is TRBV6-5; D is ambiguous. Germline CDR1 is MNHEY and CDR2 is SVGAGI. Between the trimmed V and J ends, which lost 6 bases and 4 bases, there was a span of 18 bases. The CDR3 totals 15 residues. CDR3 residues: CASSPIVGAFYGYTF. The CDR3 DNA reads TGTGCCAGCAGCCCCATAGTTGGAGCCTTCTATGGCTACACCTTC.

V usage is TRBV30 and J usage is TRBJ2-3; maybe TRBD2 (7 bases). This CDR3 region has 14 residues. Trimming shortened V by 2 bases and J by 5 bases, and 14 bases separated the two germline ends. Germline-derived CDR1 and CDR2 are GTSNPN and SVGIG (reference sequence). CDR3 DNA: TGTGCCTGGAGTCGCGGGGGCAGAGGAGATACGCAGTATTTT. Amino acids: CAWSRGGRGDTQYF.

The chain uses TRBV6-5 and TRBJ2-2, with a possible D match to TRBD2 (5 bases). There are 14 residues in the CDR3. The ends were cut back, 8 bases at V and 0 bases at J, with 10 bases in the middle. From germline, CDR1 is MNHEY and CDR2 SVGAGI. The CDR3 spells CASWRSANTGELFF. CDR3 in DNA: TGTGCCAGCTGGAGGTCGGCGAACACCGGGGAGCTGTTTTTT.

The V call is TRBV25-1, the J call TRBJ1-2; D unresolved. Per the germline V gene, CDR1 is MGHDK and CDR2 is SYGVNS. V was trimmed by 0 bases and J by 6 bases, leaving 5 bases between them. The CDR3 sequence is 12 residues long. The DNA of the CDR3 is TGTGCCAGCAGTGAATACGGGGATGGCTACACCTTC. The encoded protein is CASSEYGDGYTF.

A single count supports this clone. This sequence joins TRBV11-2 and TRBJ1-1, with D possibly matching TRBD1 (6 bases). CDR3 size: 11 residues. CDR1 is SGHAT, CDR2 FQNNGV, per germline. V lost 3 bases to trimming and J lost 11 bases, with 10 bases between them. CDR3 nucleotide sequence: TGTGCCAGCAGCTTCTGGGGGCTCGCTTTCTTT. Amino acids: CASSFWGLAFF.

The V and J genes are TRBV11-2 and TRBJ1-1; possible D gene TRBD1, 6 bases. Germline lookup yields CDR1 SGHAT and CDR2 FQNNGV. V was trimmed by 1 base and J by 4 bases, leaving 19 bases between them. This CDR3 has 17 residues. The CDR3 coding sequence is TGTGCCAGCAGCTTAGGGCACAGGGTGAGGGGCGGCACTGAAGCTTTCTTT. Translating it yields CASSLGHRVRGGTEAFF.

The chain combines TRBV6-1 with TRBJ1-6; unclear D gene. Germline loops: CDR1 MNHNS, CDR2 SASEGT. V dropped 2 bases and J dropped 11 bases, with 4 bases sitting between them. The CDR3 has 11 amino acids. The CDR3 region has the DNA TGTGCCAGCAGTGAATTCACACCCCTCCACTTT. Protein: CASSEFTPLHF.

The chain combines TRBV29-1 with TRBJ2-7; D may be TRBD1 (6 bases). Germline V CDR1 and CDR2: SQVTM, ANQGSEA. CDR3 length: 13 residues. Between the trimmed V and J ends, which lost 0 bases and 3 bases, there was a span of 9 bases. The CDR3, as DNA: TGCAGCGTTGAAGACAGGGGAAGCTACGAGCAGTACTTC. Translating it yields CSVEDRGSYEQYF.

The chain joins TRBV6-5 to TRBJ2-7, with 10 bases fitting TRBD1. The V segment lost 4 bases and the J segment 9 bases; nucleotides outside the gene matches: 15. The CDR3 is made up of 16 amino acids. From germline, CDR1 is MNHEY and CDR2 SVGAGI. The CDR3 loop is CASSSDRDRGRRGQYF. DNA for the CDR3: TGTGCCAGCAGTTCCGACCGGGACAGGGGCCGACGGGGGCAGTACTTC.

This chain links TRBV30 with TRBJ2-1, with unresolved D. Germline loops: CDR1 GTSNPN, CDR2 SVGIG (reference sequence). The CDR3 is 16 residues long. V was cut by 2 bases and J by 0 bases, with 14 bases left in between. CDR3 residues: CAWSWAVGSSYNEQFF. The CDR3 DNA is TGTGCCTGGAGTTGGGCCGTCGGTAGCTCCTACAATGAGCAGTTCTTC.

The V call is TRBV18, the J call TRBJ2-7; 8 bases fit TRBD1. After removal of 1 base from V and 6 bases from J, the junction contained 14 bases not matched to a gene. The germline CDR1 and CDR2 sequences are KGHSH and LQKENI. The CDR3 has 17 amino acids. CDR3 nucleotide sequence: TGTGCCAGCTCACCACGATCAGGGGGCGAATTCGGAAGCGAGCAGTACTTC. Amino acid sequence: CASSPRSGGEFGSEQYF.

The rearrangement links TRBV5-4 to TRBJ2-5; TRBD1 matches at 12 bases. This CDR3 is built from 14 residues. Trimming cost V 3 bases and J 12 bases; bases outside gene matches: 9. CDR1 and CDR2 (germline): SGHNT, YYREEE (reference sequence). The CDR3 sequence: CASSWDRGQRTEYF. DNA for the CDR3: TGTGCCAGCAGCTGGGACAGGGGGCAGCGGACGGAGTACTTC.